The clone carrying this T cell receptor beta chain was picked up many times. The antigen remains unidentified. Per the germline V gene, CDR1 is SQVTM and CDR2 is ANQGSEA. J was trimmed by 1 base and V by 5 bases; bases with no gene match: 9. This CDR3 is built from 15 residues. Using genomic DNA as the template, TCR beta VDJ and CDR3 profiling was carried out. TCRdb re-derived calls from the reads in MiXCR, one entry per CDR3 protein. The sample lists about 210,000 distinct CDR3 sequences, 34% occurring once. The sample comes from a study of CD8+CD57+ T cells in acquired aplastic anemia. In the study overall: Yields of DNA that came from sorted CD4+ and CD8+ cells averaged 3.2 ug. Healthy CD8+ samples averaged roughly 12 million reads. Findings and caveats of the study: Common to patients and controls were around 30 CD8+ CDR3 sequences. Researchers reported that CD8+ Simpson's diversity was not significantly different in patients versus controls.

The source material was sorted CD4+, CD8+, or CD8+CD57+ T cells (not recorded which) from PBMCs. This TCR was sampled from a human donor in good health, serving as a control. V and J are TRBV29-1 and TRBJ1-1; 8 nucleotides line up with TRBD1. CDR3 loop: CSVPASDRGNTEAFF. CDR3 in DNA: TGCAGCGTTCCTGCCTCCGACAGGGGGAACACTGAAGCTTTCTTT.